A selection of T cell receptor beta chains follows, all from one sample in a study of beta chain features in type 1 diabetes. Profiled with immunoSEQ multiplex PCR; TCRdb holds only in-frame clones, not every one. The sample lists hundreds of thousands of clones, over 9.5% seen once, with 0.03% to 0.035% in the top ten. Sequenced input: naive CD4+ T cells from blood. These receptors all stem from a woman aged 18-35 years in good health. The CDR3 runs from the conserved cysteine through the conserved F or W. D genes are given only for firm matches. Only some rows state a clone size, as once, few, many or a class for expanded clones.

length: 16; V: TRBV5-1; D: -; size: -; J: TRBJ2-1; DNA: TGCGCCAGCAGCTTGGGGGCAGGGTTCTCCTACAATGAGCAGTTCTTC; CDR3: CASSLGAGFSYNEQFF
length: 14; V: TRBV27; D: -; size: few; J: TRBJ2-1; DNA: TGTGCCAGCAGTTTACCTTGGCAGTACAATGAGCAGTTCTTC; CDR3: CASSLPWQYNEQFF
length: 12; V: TRBV2; D: -; size: -; J: TRBJ1-5; DNA: TGTGCCAGCGAAGGGGTTGGGCAGCCCCAGCATTTT; CDR3: CASEGVGQPQHF
length: 15; V: TRBV21-1; D: -; size: -; J: TRBJ2-2; DNA: TGTGCCAGCAGCCCTCTTCGACGACAATTCGGGGAGCTGTTTTTT; CDR3: CASSPLRRQFGELFF
length: 15; V: TRBV5-1; D: TRBD1; size: -; J: TRBJ2-7; DNA: TGCGCCAGCAGCCCCAGGACAGGGGAACCCTACGAGCAGTACTTC; CDR3: CASSPRTGEPYEQYF
length: 17; V: TRBV9; D: TRBD2; size: -; J: TRBJ2-5; DNA: TGTGCCAGCAGCCCAGACTTAGCGGGAGGACTTAAAGAGACCCAGTACTTC; CDR3: CASSPDLAGGLKETQYF
length: 16; V: TRBV9; D: -; size: -; J: TRBJ1-2; DNA: TGTGCCAGCAGCGCTTCGAGACAGGAGATTAACTATGGCTACACCTTC; CDR3: CASSASRQEINYGYTF
length: 13; V: TRBV30; D: -; size: -; J: TRBJ1-3; DNA: TGTGCCTGGACCACGATGTTGGCAAACACCATATATTTT; CDR3: CAWTTMLANTIYF
length: 14; V: TRBV5-4; D: TRBD1; size: few; J: TRBJ1-1; DNA: TGTGCCAGCAGCTCCGACAGGGTGAACACTGAAGCTTTCTTT; CDR3: CASSSDRVNTEAFF
length: 16; V: TRBV14; D: TRBD2; size: -; J: TRBJ2-1; DNA: TGTGCCAGCAGCCACAGACCCCTAGCGGCCCGCAATGAGCAGTTCTTC; CDR3: CASSHRPLAARNEQFF
length: 14; V: TRBV6-6; D: -; size: few; J: TRBJ2-5; DNA: TGTGCCAGCAGATCCGGGTCTAACCAAGAGACCCAGTACTTC; CDR3: CASRSGSNQETQYF
length: 16; V: TRBV10-3; D: -; size: -; J: TRBJ1-5; DNA: TGTGCCATCAGTGAGTTCCAGGGACTTAGCAATCAGCCCCAGCATTTT; CDR3: CAISEFQGLSNQPQHF
length: 15; V: TRBV5-4; D: -; size: few; J: TRBJ2-7; DNA: TGTGCCAGCAGCTTGGCCGGAGGGACGTCCCGCGAGCAGTACTTC; CDR3: CASSLAGGTSREQYF
length: 22; V: TRBV18; D: TRBD1; size: -; J: TRBJ1-1; DNA: TGTGCCAGCTCACCATTAGCTCCACACTCGCACAGGGGGCGATCCTTGAACACTGAAGCTTTCTTT; CDR3: CASSPLAPHSHRGRSLNTEAFF
length: 15; V: TRBV5-4; D: -; size: few; J: TRBJ1-2; DNA: TGTGCCAGCAGCCCGGAGACCGGGTCACTCTATGGCTACACCTTC; CDR3: CASSPETGSLYGYTF
length: 14; V: TRBV4-3; D: TRBD2; size: -; J: TRBJ2-1; DNA: TGCGCCAGCAGCCAAGGGACTAGTTTGTTCGAGCAGTTCTTC; CDR3: CASSQGTSLFEQFF
length: 14; V: TRBV4-1; D: -; size: -; J: TRBJ1-1; DNA: TGCGCCAGCAGCCAAGGTCCGGTGAACACTGAAGCTTTCTTT; CDR3: CASSQGPVNTEAFF
length: 17; V: TRBV18; D: -; size: few; J: TRBJ2-2; DNA: TGTGCCAGCTCACAACCGCGGGGAATGCAGGGCACCGGGGAGCTGTTTTTT; CDR3: CASSQPRGMQGTGELFF
length: 15; V: TRBV6-1; D: -; size: -; J: TRBJ1-5; DNA: TGTGCCAGCAGTGAATCACAGGGTGTCTTACAGCCCCAGCATTTT; CDR3: CASSESQGVLQPQHF
length: 14; V: TRBV6-1; D: -; size: -; J: TRBJ2-6; DNA: TGTGCCAGCAAACGGGGGAGTGGGGCCAACGTCCTGACTTTC; CDR3: CASKRGSGANVLTF
length: 15; V: TRBV6-1; D: TRBD2; size: few; J: TRBJ2-1; DNA: TGTGCCAGCAGTGAAGGACTAGCGGGGGCGCTTGAGCAGTTCTTC; CDR3: CASSEGLAGALEQFF
length: 17; V: TRBV2; D: TRBD1; size: -; J: TRBJ1-2; DNA: TGTGCCAGCAGTGAGGCCGGGACAGGGGTGGACCCCTATGGCTACACCTTC; CDR3: CASSEAGTGVDPYGYTF
length: 13; V: TRBV5-1; D: -; size: -; J: TRBJ1-2; DNA: TGCGCCAGCAGCTTGGTAACACCCTATGGCTACACCTTC; CDR3: CASSLVTPYGYTF
length: 16; V: TRBV30; D: -; size: few; J: TRBJ2-2; DNA: TGTGCCTGGAGTGTTGCCGGGTTGTCGAACACCGGGGAGCTGTTTTTT; CDR3: CAWSVAGLSNTGELFF
length: 15; V: TRBV7-3; D: -; size: -; J: TRBJ2-2; DNA: TGTGCCAGCAGCTTGGGGACACCGAACACCGGGGAGCTGTTTTTT; CDR3: CASSLGTPNTGELFF
length: 15; V: TRBV15; D: -; size: -; J: TRBJ2-1; DNA: TGTGCCACCAGCAGAGATCCCCAGGGCCACAATGAGCAGTTCTTC; CDR3: CATSRDPQGHNEQFF
length: 13; V: TRBV6-5; D: -; size: -; J: TRBJ1-1; DNA: TGTGCCAGCACTGCGAGGGTTACCACTGAAGCTTTCTTT; CDR3: CASTARVTTEAFF
length: 14; V: TRBV5-4; D: TRBD2; size: -; J: TRBJ2-5; DNA: TGTGCCAGCAGCTGGAGCGGGGGGAAAGAGACCCAGTACTTC; CDR3: CASSWSGGKETQYF
length: 18; V: TRBV28; D: TRBD2; size: few; J: TRBJ2-6; DNA: TGTGCCAGCAGTTCAGGACTAGCGGGAGGGTCTGGGGCCAACGTCCTGACTTTC; CDR3: CASSSGLAGGSGANVLTF
length: 14; V: TRBV28; D: -; size: few; J: TRBJ2-7; DNA: TGTGCCAGCAGGGGGGGATTAAGCTCCTACGAGCAGTACTTC; CDR3: CASRGGLSSYEQYF
length: 14; V: TRBV12-5; D: TRBD2; size: -; J: TRBJ2-1; DNA: TGTGCTAGTGGTTCGGGACTAGCGTTCAATGAGCAGTTCTTC; CDR3: CASGSGLAFNEQFF
length: 18; V: TRBV7-8; D: -; size: few; J: TRBJ2-2; DNA: TGTGCCAGCAGCCACATGGCTGCACTAGTCTCGAGTACCGGGGAGCTGTTTTTT; CDR3: CASSHMAALVSSTGELFF
length: 13; V: TRBV5-1; D: TRBD1; size: -; J: TRBJ2-1; DNA: TGCGCCAGCAGCTCCGGGACAGGGAATGAGCAGTTCTTC; CDR3: CASSSGTGNEQFF
length: 14; V: TRBV6-1; D: TRBD1; size: few; J: TRBJ1-6; DNA: TGTGCCAGCAGGACGGGACAGGGAGGGACACCCCTCCACTTT; CDR3: CASRTGQGGTPLHF
length: 14; V: TRBV30; D: -; size: -; J: TRBJ1-5; DNA: TGTGCCTGGAGTATAGTATCCAGCAATCAGCCCCAGCATTTT; CDR3: CAWSIVSSNQPQHF
length: 15; V: TRBV14; D: -; size: few; J: TRBJ1-3; DNA: TGTGCCAGCAGCCAGGGACTCAGCTCTGGAAACACCATATATTTT; CDR3: CASSQGLSSGNTIYF
length: 15; V: TRBV11-2; D: -; size: few; J: TRBJ1-2; DNA: TGTGCCAGCAGCCGACTTGGGGGGGGCGACTATGGCTACACCTTC; CDR3: CASSRLGGGDYGYTF
length: 12; V: TRBV29-1; D: TRBD1; size: few; J: TRBJ1-2; DNA: TGCAGCGTGCGGGACAGGGTTTCCGACTACACCTTC; CDR3: CSVRDRVSDYTF
length: 14; V: TRBV5-1; D: -; size: -; J: TRBJ2-1; DNA: TGCGCCAGCAGCTTACGAAGGGGGAACAATGAGCAGTTCTTC; CDR3: CASSLRRGNNEQFF
length: 15; V: TRBV29-1; D: TRBD1; size: few; J: TRBJ1-1; DNA: TGCAGCGTCACGGGACGGGACAGGGTGAACACTGAAGCTTTCTTT; CDR3: CSVTGRDRVNTEAFF
length: 13; V: TRBV6-4; D: -; size: few; J: TRBJ2-1; DNA: TGTGCCAGCAGTCCGGGTTGGGGGGGCCAGCAGTTCTTC; CDR3: CASSPGWGGQQFF
length: 14; V: TRBV2; D: TRBD1; size: -; J: TRBJ1-2; DNA: TGTGCCAGCACCGGGACAGGCGATCGCTATGGCTACACCTTC; CDR3: CASTGTGDRYGYTF
length: 15; V: TRBV18; D: -; size: -; J: TRBJ1-5; DNA: TGTGCCAGCTCACCAGAGGGAGCGAGCAATCAGCCCCAGCATTTT; CDR3: CASSPEGASNQPQHF
length: 14; V: TRBV30; D: TRBD1; size: -; J: TRBJ2-3; DNA: TGTGCCTGGAGTGTACGACAGGGGGCAGATACGCAGTATTTT; CDR3: CAWSVRQGADTQYF
length: 22; V: TRBV2; D: TRBD1; size: -; J: TRBJ1-6; DNA: TGTGCCAGCAGAGCAATGCGGGACAGGGAATTTACCCGCGACTCCTATAATTCACCCCTCCACTTT; CDR3: CASRAMRDREFTRDSYNSPLHF
length: 11; V: TRBV10-3; D: -; size: few; J: TRBJ2-1; DNA: TGTGCCATCAGGGACTTTAATGAGCAGTTCTTC; CDR3: CAIRDFNEQFF
length: 15; V: TRBV15; D: -; size: -; J: TRBJ1-5; DNA: TGTGCCACCAGCAGAGTGTCAGGGCGAAACCAGCCCCAGCATTTT; CDR3: CATSRVSGRNQPQHF
length: 16; V: TRBV14; D: -; size: -; J: TRBJ2-1; DNA: TGTGCCAGCAGCGTCAACAGGGGGGGAGTATACAATGAGCAGTTCTTC; CDR3: CASSVNRGGVYNEQFF
length: 13; V: TRBV18; D: TRBD1; size: few; J: TRBJ1-1; DNA: TGTGCCAGCTCGCTGACAGGGGACACTGAAGCTTTCTTT; CDR3: CASSLTGDTEAFF
length: 12; V: TRBV19; D: -; size: few; J: TRBJ1-5; DNA: TGTGCCAGTAGTATAGTTAATCGGGCCCAGCATTTT; CDR3: CASSIVNRAQHF
length: 16; V: TRBV7-2; D: TRBD2; size: -; J: TRBJ2-7; DNA: TGTGCCAGCAGCTTTAGGACTAGCGGGCGTACCTACGAGCAGTACTTC; CDR3: CASSFRTSGRTYEQYF
length: 14; V: TRBV10-3; D: TRBD1; size: few; J: TRBJ2-7; DNA: TGTGCCATCAGTGATTTCGGGACAGGGAGCGAGCAGTACTTC; CDR3: CAISDFGTGSEQYF
length: 17; V: TRBV29-1; D: TRBD2; size: few; J: TRBJ2-3; DNA: TGCAGCGTGCGGGGGAGCGGGGGGTCAATAAGGACAGATACGCAGTATTTT; CDR3: CSVRGSGGSIRTDTQYF
length: 12; V: TRBV6-1; D: -; size: -; J: TRBJ2-1; DNA: TGTGCCAGCAGTCCCGGGGTAAATGAGCAGTTCTTC; CDR3: CASSPGVNEQFF
length: 13; V: TRBV29-1; D: -; size: few; J: TRBJ1-2; DNA: TGCAGCGTCGCCCCCAAGGACAGCTATGGCTACACCTTC; CDR3: CSVAPKDSYGYTF
length: 16; V: TRBV5-1; D: TRBD1; size: few; J: TRBJ1-1; DNA: TGCGCCAGCAGCTTGGGCTCGGGACAGATGAACACTGAAGCTTTCTTT; CDR3: CASSLGSGQMNTEAFF
length: 13; V: TRBV5-4; D: -; size: few; J: TRBJ2-1; DNA: TGTGCCAGCAGCTTGGATTATAGTGGTGAGCAGTTCTTC; CDR3: CASSLDYSGEQFF
length: 12; V: TRBV30; D: -; size: few; J: TRBJ2-7; DNA: TGTGCCTGGAGTGTTGGGCCCTACGAGCAGTACTTC; CDR3: CAWSVGPYEQYF
length: 13; V: TRBV6-5; D: -; size: few; J: TRBJ1-5; DNA: TGTGCCAGCAGAGCAGGGGGCAATCAGCCCCAGCATTTT; CDR3: CASRAGGNQPQHF